The clone carrying this T cell receptor beta chain was counted between two and nine times. The CDR3 has 17 amino acids. Germline assignment: CDR1 SGHVS and CDR2 FNYEAQ. Unmatched junction bases numbered 16, after V lost 5 bases and J lost 13 bases. The data stem from a study of identical twins. A single record per CDR3 protein comes from TCRdb applying MiXCR to the 5' RACE reads. The data show hundreds of thousands of distinct CDR3 sequences, less than 9.5% seen once. The sample taken for sequencing was memory (CD45RO+) T cells sorted from blood. The receptor comes from a woman between 18 and 29 years old in good health. The chain uses TRBV7-6 and TRBJ2-1; 14 bases line up with TRBD2. In nucleotides, the CDR3 is TGTGCCAGCAGCCCCCGACTAGCGGGAGGGTCCAGGCGGTCCCAGTTCTTC. Encoded protein: CASSPRLAGGSRRSQFF.